This is a list of T cell receptor beta chains from one sample in a study of response to subunit inactivated influenza vaccine. TCRdb independently ran MiXCR on the RT-PCR reads; one entry per CDR3 protein. The sample holds about 570,000 distinct CDR3 sequences, roughly 10% seen once. This sample also appeared in a second study, on T cells expressing NK-cell markers.

Sequencing was performed on PBMCs from blood, taken on the day of vaccination. Source of these receptors: a middle-aged man who received an inactivated influenza vaccine. Both conserved end residues are part of each CDR3. Each record gives: clone size, V gene, D gene, J gene, CDR3 DNA, CDR3 protein. The D gene is left open where the match is weak. Expanded clones are given a class, and other clones once, few, many or no size at all.

NA	TRBV29-1	TRBD2	TRBJ2-1	TGCAGCGTTGACAGGGGACTAGCGGGGGGCGGTGAGCAGTTCTTC	CSVDRGLAGGGEQFF
many	TRBV5-1	NA	TRBJ2-2	TGCGCCAGCAGCTATGGGGCGAACACCGGGGAGCTGTTTTTT	CASSYGANTGELFF
NA	TRBV15	TRBD2	TRBJ2-1	TGTGCCACCAGCAGGCAACGCGGGACTAGCGGGTTGGGTGAGCAGTTCTTC	CATSRQRGTSGLGEQFF
many	TRBV6-2/TRBV6-3	TRBD1	TRBJ2-5	TGTGCCAGCAGTTACGGGAGACAGGGATTGGAGACCCAGTACTTC	CASSYGRQGLETQYF
NA	TRBV12-3/TRBV12-4	TRBD1	TRBJ1-2	TGTGCCAGCAGTTTGGGACAGGGCCTATGGGGCTACACCTTC	CASSLGQGLWGYTF
few	TRBV5-1	TRBD2	TRBJ2-7	TGCGCCAGCAGCTTGGCCAGCCAGCGGGGTAGCGAGCAGTACTTC	CASSLASQRGSEQYF
few	TRBV12-3/TRBV12-4	TRBD2	TRBJ2-1	TGTGCCAGCAGCGCCCTAGCGGGGACCTACAATGAGCAGTTCTTC	CASSALAGTYNEQFF
NA	TRBV6-1	TRBD2	TRBJ2-1	TGTGCCAGCAGTGAAGCCCGGGGGGGGAGCAATGAGCAGTTCTTC	CASSEARGGSNEQFF
NA	TRBV20-1	TRBD2	TRBJ2-7	TGCTGTGCTAGAGAATTACTACTAGCGGAAAACTACGAGCAGTACTTC	CCARELLLAENYEQYF
few	TRBV7-7	TRBD2	TRBJ2-5	TGTGCTAGCAGCCCAACTAGCGGGGGGGCCGTGGAGACCCAGTACTTC	CASSPTSGGAVETQYF
few	TRBV19	NA	TRBJ1-1	TGTGCCAGTAGTCCACCCTCCACGGGACACAGGAACACTGAAGCTTTCTTT	CASSPPSTGHRNTEAFF
NA	TRBV27	NA	TRBJ2-3	TGTGCCAGCAGTTTGGGGCGGGGAGTCCAAACATTT	CASSLGRGVQTF
NA	TRBV4-1	NA	TRBJ1-4	TGCGCCAGCAGCCAAGACCCGAGCAGTTGGGTCTCCCCGGTTTTT	CASSQDPSSWVSPVF
NA	TRBV2	NA	TRBJ1-3	TGTGCCAGCACCCCAGCAACTGGAAACACCATATATTTT	CASTPATGNTIYF
few	TRBV20-1	NA	TRBJ2-5	TGCAGTGCTAGAGATGGGGGCAGGGCGGGGGAGACCCAGTACTTC	CSARDGGRAGETQYF
many	TRBV6-5	NA	TRBJ2-2	TGTGCCAGCAGTTACTCGAGAGACACCGGGGAGCTGTTTTTT	CASSYSRDTGELFF
many	TRBV5-6	NA	TRBJ2-7	TGTGCCAGCAGCTTGCAGGGCACGGTACACGAGCAGTACTTC	CASSLQGTVHEQYF
NA	TRBV28	NA	TRBJ1-1	TGTGCCAGCACCCCCCACGCGGGCATGAACACTGAAGCTTTCTTT	CASTPHAGMNTEAFF
NA	TRBV15	NA	TRBJ2-3	TGTGCCACCAGCAGAGACTACGAGGATACGCAGTATTTT	CATSRDYEDTQYF
NA	TRBV4-1	NA	TRBJ2-2	TGCGCCAGCAGCCAAGATGCCCGGGTGGCCGGGGAGCTGTTTTTT	CASSQDARVAGELFF
many	TRBV20-1	NA	TRBJ1-2	TGCAGCCCCCCTGAGTCCCAGGGTACCTATGGCTACACCTTC	CSPPESQGTYGYTF
NA	TRBV20-1	NA	TRBJ2-1	TGCAGTGCTAGCCCCAGCGGCAGATACAATGAGCAGTTCTTC	CSASPSGRYNEQFF
NA	TRBV20-1	TRBD1	TRBJ2-7	TGCAGTGCTAGAAAGAGGACAGGGCCCGAGCAGTACTTC	CSARKRTGPEQYF
NA	TRBV28	NA	TRBJ2-2	TGTGCCAGCAGTTTGACCCCTCGCAAGACCGGGGAGCTGTTTTTT	CASSLTPRKTGELFF
few	TRBV27	TRBD2	TRBJ2-3	TGTGCCAGCAGATGGACTAGCTCTAGCACAGATACGCAGTATTTT	CASRWTSSSTDTQYF
NA	TRBV9	NA	TRBJ2-6	TGTGCCAGCAGCGTTGAAAGGGCTGGGGCCAACGTCCTGACTTTC	CASSVERAGANVLTF
NA	TRBV7-2	NA	TRBJ2-7	TGTGCCAGCAGATCCGGGACGGACTACGAGCAGTACTTC	CASRSGTDYEQYF
many	TRBV7-2	NA	TRBJ2-3	TGTGCCAGCAGCCAAAGTAGGCTTCGCACAGATACGCAGTATTTT	CASSQSRLRTDTQYF
few	TRBV11-2	TRBD1	TRBJ2-4	TGTGCCAGCAGCTTTGGGCCCTACACAGGGGGCAAGGCCAAAAACATTCAGTACTTC	CASSFGPYTGGKAKNIQYF
NA	TRBV3-1	NA	TRBJ2-7	TGTGCCAGCAGCCCACCACCGGGACGGATGGTCTACGAGCAGTACTTC	CASSPPPGRMVYEQYF
many	TRBV2	TRBD2	TRBJ2-5	TGTGCCAGCAGTGAATCAGCTGGGGGGGACCAAGAGACCCAGTACTTC	CASSESAGGDQETQYF